The 14 T cell receptor beta chains reported below all come from one sample, sequenced in a study of blood T cell repertoires in COVID-19. The protocol was immunoSEQ multiplex PCR, while the TCRdb copy is restricted to in-frame clones and leaves out a portion. The sample shows some 290,000 clones, 90% of them seen only once. Sequenced material: peripheral blood. The receptors were sampled from a woman younger than 45 with COVID-19, enrolled during active disease.

A single count supports this clone. Other nucleotide sequences from this sample produce the same CDR3. This chain links TRBV6-5 with TRBJ1-2, with 10 bases fitting TRBD1. The CDR3 length is 15 residues. Unmatched junction bases numbered 5, after V lost 6 bases and J lost 1 base. Germline V gives CDR1 MNHEY, CDR2 SVGAGI. The CDR3 coding sequence is TGTGCCAGCAGGACCGGACAGGGGGGTAACTATGGCTACACCTTC. This codes for CASRTGQGGNYGYTF.

This rearrangement joins TRBV28 to TRBJ2-7, with D perhaps matching TRBD2 (6 bases). Germline V gene sequence: CDR1 MDHEN, CDR2 SYDVKM. The V and J ends lost 5 bases and 5 bases respectively, with 19 bases between them. This CDR3 has 15 amino acids. As DNA, the CDR3 is TGTGCCAGCAGTGACCAGGGAGAGGGAGGCCACGAGCAGTACTTC. This sequence encodes CASSDQGEGGHEQYF.

This clone was detected a few times. The chain uses TRBV3-1 (or the pseudogene TRBV3-2) and TRBJ1-4; possible D gene TRBD1, 5 bases. The CDR3 is 13 residues long. Germline loops: CDR1 LGHDT, CDR2 YNNKEL (reference sequence). Trimming cost V 4 bases and J 8 bases, with 11 bases left between them. CDR3 region: CASSRQGFEKLFF. CDR3 in DNA: TGTGCCAGCAGCCGGCAGGGATTCGAAAAACTGTTTTTT.

The rearrangement links TRBV28 to TRBJ1-5; no definite D call. The CDR3 length is 14 residues. Trimming shortened V by 8 bases and J by 1 base, and 12 bases separated the two germline ends. Germline V lookup: CDR1 MDHEN, CDR2 SYDVKM. The DNA for the CDR3 is TGTGCCAGCTCATGGGGAGGGAGCAATCAGCCCCAGCATTTT. Its protein product is CASSWGGSNQPQHF.

This chain uses TRBV4-2 with TRBJ1-3, with 11 bases matching TRBD1. CDR1 is LGHNA and CDR2 is YNFKEQ in the germline V gene. CDR3 length equals 20 residues. The V and J ends lost 1 base and 0 bases, in that order; junction bases with no gene match: 11. The CDR3 DNA reads TGTGCCAGCAGCCAAGCCGGGACAGGGGGAAGTGCCTTCTCTGGAAACACCATATATTTT. Encoded protein: CASSQAGTGGSAFSGNTIYF.

The chain uses TRBV5-1 and TRBJ2-7; 7 nucleotides align to TRBD2. The junction had 11 bases not matched to a gene; V was cut back by 3 bases and J by 2 bases. CDR3 length equals 16 residues. Germline assignment: CDR1 SGHRS and CDR2 YFSETQ. In DNA, the CDR3 is TGCGCCAGCAGCTGGGCCGCCGGGACTATACCCTACGAGCAGTACTTC. Translating it yields CASSWAAGTIPYEQYF.

This chain uses TRBV30 with TRBJ1-1; D perhaps matches TRBD1 (5 bases). The CDR3 covers 12 residues. Germline assignment: CDR1 GTSNPN and CDR2 SVGIG (reference sequence). V lost 0 bases to trimming and J lost 9 bases, with 11 bases between them. CDR3 DNA: TGTGCCTGGAGTGTAGGGGCCCCTCAAGCTTTCTTT. It specifies CAWSVGAPQAFF.

The chain combines TRBV2 with TRBJ1-2; TRBD1 agrees at 7 bases. The CDR3 covers 12 residues. CDR1 and CDR2 from the germline V gene are SNHLY and FYNNEI. Trimming cost V 10 bases and J 1 base; bases outside gene matches: 3. The CDR3: CAIGTVNYGYTF. DNA for the CDR3: TGTGCCATCGGGACAGTTAACTATGGCTACACCTTC.

The J gene is TRBJ1-1, the V gene TRBV2, with D perhaps TRBD1 (5 bases). This CDR3 spans 14 amino acids. V gave up 7 bases and J gave up 1 base, with 13 bases separating them. Germline V gene data show CDR1 as SNHLY and CDR2 as FYNNEI. This chain's CDR3 is CASTRQTPNTEAFF. The CDR3 region has the DNA TGTGCCAGCACTCGACAGACCCCGAACACTGAAGCTTTCTTT. The full variable domain, with the rest looked up from reference TRBV2 and TRBJ1-1, is EPEVTQTPSHQVTQMGQEVILRCVPISNHLYFYWYRQILGQKVEFLVSFYNNEISEKSEIFDDQFSVERPDGSNFTLKIRSTKLEDSAMYFCASTRQTPNTEAFFGQGTRLTVV.

The V and J genes are TRBV7-9 and TRBJ2-5, with TRBD2 as a possible D gene (5 bases). In germline, CDR1 is SEHNR, CDR2 FQNEAQ (reference sequence). The CDR3 covers 12 residues. V shed 7 bases and J shed 3 bases, with 9 bases lying between them. CDR3 nucleotide sequence: TGTGCCAGCAAAGCGGCCGAAGAGACCCAGTACTTC. The encoded protein is CASKAAEETQYF.

V gene TRBV5-5 combines with J gene TRBJ1-6; TRBD1 matches at 8 bases. This CDR3 spans 17 amino acids. Germline V gene data show CDR1 as SGHKS and CDR2 as YYEKEE (reference sequence). V lost 4 bases and J lost 0; bases outside the gene matches: 6. The CDR3 region has the DNA TGTGCCAGCAGCCTGACAGGGGCAAGCTCCTATAATTCACCCCTCCACTTT. Its translation is CASSLTGASSYNSPLHF.

The rearrangement links TRBV3-1 (or the pseudogene TRBV3-2) to TRBJ1-5; 9 bases align to TRBD1. The CDR3 sequence is 17 residues long. Germline V lookup: CDR1 LGHDT, CDR2 YNNKEL (reference sequence). Trimming cost V 4 bases and J 4 bases; bases outside gene matches: 11. The CDR3 loop reads CASSPGQGGGVNQPQHF. CDR3 bases: TGTGCCAGCAGCCCGGGACAGGGAGGGGGTGTGAATCAGCCCCAGCATTTT.

The chain is built from TRBV7-6 and TRBJ2-2, with 8 bases lining up with TRBD1. V dropped 5 bases and J dropped 3; count of bases not matched to a gene: 11. The CDR3 loop spans 17 amino acids. Germline V gene data show CDR1 as SGHVS and CDR2 as FNYEAQ. The CDR3 DNA is TGTGCCAGCAGCCAAAGGGTGTACAGGGGGGACACCGGGGAGCTGTTTTTT. This translates into CASSQRVYRGDTGELFF.

The V and J genes are TRBV15 and TRBJ1-3; TRBD1 might be the D (6 bases). CDR3 size: 17 residues. Germline CDR1 and CDR2: LNHNV and YYDKDF (reference sequence). The V and J ends lost 0 bases and 1 base respectively, with 13 bases between them. CDR3 bases: TGTGCCACCAGCAGAGATCCAGGGGTCGGTTCTGGAAACACCATATATTTT. Its translation is CATSRDPGVGSGNTIYF.